This is a list of T cell receptor beta chains from one sample in a study of type 1 regulatory T cells. TCRdb processed the reads anew with MiXCR; each CDR3 protein has one entry. Here the sample spans 88,000 or so distinct CDR3 sequences, roughly 30% being singletons. Sequencing was carried out using CD4+ T cells, either the whole sample or a sorted fraction (not recorded which). These receptors came from a human donor in good health. The CDR3 runs from the conserved cysteine through the conserved F or W. The order of the fields is J gene, clone size, D gene, V gene, CDR3 protein, CDR3 DNA. A D gene is named only where the DNA matches it firmly. Clone size is stated in some rows and not others, as once, few, many or a class when expanded.

j_call: TRBJ2-7
clone_size: few
d_call: TRBD1
v_call: TRBV20-1
cdr3_aa: CSAPGTGRNEQYF
cdr3_nt: TGCAGTGCCCCCGGGACAGGGCGAAACGAGCAGTACTTC

j_call: TRBJ2-7
clone_size: few
d_call: TRBD2
v_call: TRBV18
cdr3_aa: CASSQNGLAGGSYEQYF
cdr3_nt: TGTGCCAGCTCACAGAACGGACTAGCGGGAGGTTCCTACGAGCAGTACTTC

j_call: TRBJ2-5
clone_size: .
d_call: .
v_call: TRBV3-1
cdr3_aa: CASSQYGMQETQYF
cdr3_nt: TGTGCCAGCAGCCAGTACGGGATGCAAGAGACCCAGTACTTC

j_call: TRBJ2-1
clone_size: few
d_call: .
v_call: TRBV24-1
cdr3_aa: CATSDSKGEQFF
cdr3_nt: TGTGCCACCAGTGATTCGAAAGGAGAGCAGTTCTTC

j_call: TRBJ2-7
clone_size: .
d_call: .
v_call: TRBV29-1
cdr3_aa: CSVERGREQYF
cdr3_nt: TGCAGCGTCGAACGGGGTCGGGAGCAGTACTTC

j_call: TRBJ2-1
clone_size: .
d_call: TRBD2
v_call: TRBV4-1
cdr3_aa: CASSQVASGNTYNEQFF
cdr3_nt: TGCGCCAGCAGCCAAGTTGCTAGCGGGAACACCTACAATGAGCAGTTCTTC

j_call: TRBJ1-5
clone_size: .
d_call: .
v_call: TRBV6-6
cdr3_aa: CASTTGGLSNQPQHF
cdr3_nt: TGTGCCAGCACAACGGGGGGCCTTAGCAATCAGCCCCAGCATTTT

j_call: TRBJ2-2
clone_size: few
d_call: .
v_call: TRBV5-1
cdr3_aa: CASGRDHNTGELFF
cdr3_nt: TGCGCCAGCGGACGGGACCACAACACCGGGGAGCTGTTTTTT

j_call: TRBJ2-7
clone_size: few
d_call: .
v_call: TRBV5-1
cdr3_aa: CASSLEDPYEQYF
cdr3_nt: TGCGCCAGCAGCTTGGAAGACCCCTACGAGCAGTACTTC

j_call: TRBJ2-1
clone_size: few
d_call: TRBD2
v_call: TRBV2
cdr3_aa: CASSVGLAGDNEQFF
cdr3_nt: TGTGCCAGCAGTGTGGGACTAGCGGGAGACAATGAGCAGTTCTTC

j_call: TRBJ2-2
clone_size: .
d_call: .
v_call: TRBV11-1
cdr3_aa: CASSLRVAINTGELFF
cdr3_nt: TGTGCCAGCAGCTTAAGGGTGGCCATTAACACCGGGGAGCTGTTTTTT

j_call: TRBJ2-5
clone_size: few
d_call: .
v_call: TRBV24-1
cdr3_aa: CATNPTRRDKDSGFQETQYF
cdr3_nt: TGTGCCACCAACCCAACCCGGCGGGACAAGGATAGCGGGTTCCAAGAGACCCAGTACTTC

j_call: TRBJ1-6
clone_size: .
d_call: .
v_call: TRBV20-1
cdr3_aa: CSARPPKENSPLHF
cdr3_nt: TGCAGTGCTAGACCCCCTAAAGAAAATTCACCCCTCCACTTT

j_call: TRBJ1-6
clone_size: few
d_call: .
v_call: TRBV2
cdr3_aa: CASITDTGRISPLHF
cdr3_nt: TGTGCCAGCATTACGGACACAGGGCGGATTTCACCCCTCCACTTT

j_call: TRBJ2-1
clone_size: few
d_call: .
v_call: TRBV7-2
cdr3_aa: CASSPAFRGNEQFF
cdr3_nt: TGTGCCAGCAGCCCGGCCTTCCGGGGGAATGAGCAGTTCTTC

j_call: TRBJ1-4
clone_size: .
d_call: .
v_call: TRBV12-3/TRBV12-4
cdr3_aa: CASSLTGNNEKLFF
cdr3_nt: TGTGCCAGCAGTTTAACAGGGAATAATGAAAAACTGTTTTTT

j_call: TRBJ1-1
clone_size: few
d_call: .
v_call: TRBV10-3
cdr3_aa: CASGVREDTEAFF
cdr3_nt: TGTGCCTCTGGGGTAAGGGAGGACACTGAAGCTTTCTTT

j_call: TRBJ1-1
clone_size: few
d_call: .
v_call: TRBV12-3/TRBV12-4
cdr3_aa: CASSLAQGFGEAFF
cdr3_nt: TGTGCCAGCAGTTTAGCACAGGGTTTCGGTGAAGCTTTCTTT

j_call: TRBJ2-2
clone_size: .
d_call: .
v_call: TRBV6-1
cdr3_aa: CASRTLRDPTGELFF
cdr3_nt: TGTGCCAGTCGGACACTGAGGGATCCCACCGGGGAGCTGTTTTTT

j_call: TRBJ2-3
clone_size: .
d_call: .
v_call: TRBV14
cdr3_aa: CASSLRTDTDTQYF
cdr3_nt: TGTGCCAGCAGCCTCCGGACGGACACAGATACGCAGTATTTT

j_call: TRBJ2-5
clone_size: .
d_call: TRBD2
v_call: TRBV29-1
cdr3_aa: CSAVGTSGETQYF
cdr3_nt: TGCAGCGCCGTGGGGACTAGCGGTGAGACCCAGTACTTC

j_call: TRBJ2-5
clone_size: .
d_call: TRBD2
v_call: TRBV2
cdr3_aa: CASSGSLAEETQYF
cdr3_nt: TGTGCCAGCAGTGGGTCACTAGCGGAAGAGACCCAGTACTTC

j_call: TRBJ2-7
clone_size: .
d_call: TRBD2
v_call: TRBV20-1
cdr3_aa: CSATGTSGSGISYEQYF
cdr3_nt: TGCAGTGCTACCGGGACTAGCGGGAGTGGGATCTCCTACGAGCAGTACTTC

j_call: TRBJ1-5
clone_size: .
d_call: TRBD1
v_call: TRBV20-1
cdr3_aa: CSARKPADRWTDRYQPQHF
cdr3_nt: TGCAGTGCGCGCAAACCGGCGGACAGGTGGACTGACAGATATCAGCCCCAGCATTTT

j_call: TRBJ2-6
clone_size: few
d_call: TRBD2
v_call: TRBV9
cdr3_aa: CASAKGTSGLSGANVLTF
cdr3_nt: TGTGCCAGCGCAAAAGGGACTAGCGGGCTCTCTGGGGCCAACGTCCTGACTTTC

j_call: TRBJ1-1
clone_size: once
d_call: .
v_call: TRBV19
cdr3_aa: CASSMESSLNTEAFF
cdr3_nt: TGTGCCAGTAGTATGGAGTCCAGCTTAAACACTGAAGCTTTCTTT

j_call: TRBJ2-5
clone_size: .
d_call: .
v_call: TRBV5-1
cdr3_aa: CASSLDVRGGTQYF
cdr3_nt: TGCGCCAGCAGCTTGGATGTTCGGGGAGGGACCCAGTACTTC

j_call: TRBJ2-7
clone_size: .
d_call: .
v_call: TRBV12-3/TRBV12-4
cdr3_aa: CASSLRGNPYEQYF
cdr3_nt: TGTGCCAGCAGTTTACGAGGGAATCCCTACGAGCAGTACTTC

j_call: TRBJ1-5
clone_size: .
d_call: TRBD1
v_call: TRBV28
cdr3_aa: CASSLLTGGDNQPQHF
cdr3_nt: TGTGCCAGCAGTTTGTTGACAGGGGGCGACAATCAGCCCCAGCATTTT

j_call: TRBJ2-1
clone_size: few
d_call: TRBD2
v_call: TRBV20-1
cdr3_aa: CSASGLGTSLIRNEQFF
cdr3_nt: TGCAGTGCTAGCGGTCTCGGGACTAGTTTGATTCGCAATGAGCAGTTCTTC

j_call: TRBJ2-7
clone_size: once
d_call: .
v_call: TRBV7-3
cdr3_aa: CASSQSGQGFYEQYF
cdr3_nt: TGTGCCAGCAGCCAGTCGGGGCAGGGATTCTACGAGCAGTACTTC

j_call: TRBJ2-3
clone_size: .
d_call: .
v_call: TRBV14
cdr3_aa: CASSPARYSTDTQYF
cdr3_nt: TGTGCCAGCAGCCCCGCTCGATACTCCACAGATACGCAGTATTTT

j_call: TRBJ2-3
clone_size: once
d_call: TRBD2
v_call: TRBV9
cdr3_aa: CASSNRLAGNTDTQYF
cdr3_nt: TGTGCCAGCAGCAACCGACTAGCGGGAAACACAGATACGCAGTATTTT

j_call: TRBJ2-7
clone_size: .
d_call: .
v_call: TRBV18
cdr3_aa: CASSPGLDAYEQYF
cdr3_nt: TGTGCCAGCTCACCGGGCCTGGACGCCTACGAGCAGTACTTC

j_call: TRBJ1-2
clone_size: .
d_call: .
v_call: TRBV11-2
cdr3_aa: CASSLASGPTRSF
cdr3_nt: TGTGCCAGCAGCTTAGCAAGCGGCCCCACCAGATCCTTC

j_call: TRBJ2-5
clone_size: few
d_call: .
v_call: TRBV7-3
cdr3_aa: CASSQSPSETQYF
cdr3_nt: TGTGCCAGCAGTCAGTCCCCCTCGGAGACCCAGTACTTC

j_call: TRBJ2-7
clone_size: few
d_call: TRBD1
v_call: TRBV10-3
cdr3_aa: CAISRDRGVEQYF
cdr3_nt: TGTGCCATCAGTCGGGACAGGGGGGTCGAGCAGTACTTC

j_call: TRBJ2-7
clone_size: few
d_call: .
v_call: TRBV3-1
cdr3_aa: CASSPAFRETYEQYF
cdr3_nt: TGTGCCAGCAGCCCTGCCTTCAGGGAAACCTACGAGCAGTACTTC

j_call: TRBJ1-2
clone_size: .
d_call: .
v_call: TRBV5-6
cdr3_aa: CASTAVSYGYTF
cdr3_nt: TGTGCCAGCACCGCAGTTAGCTACGGCTACACCTTC

j_call: TRBJ1-4
clone_size: .
d_call: .
v_call: TRBV28
cdr3_aa: CASSLPTRRPNEKLFF
cdr3_nt: TGTGCCAGCAGTTTACCGACGAGGAGACCTAATGAAAAACTGTTTTTT

j_call: TRBJ2-7
clone_size: .
d_call: .
v_call: TRBV5-1
cdr3_aa: CASSRSATYEQYF
cdr3_nt: TGCGCCAGCAGCAGGTCAGCTACCTACGAGCAGTACTTC

j_call: TRBJ2-1
clone_size: few
d_call: .
v_call: TRBV11-2
cdr3_aa: CASSSLRRNNNEQFF
cdr3_nt: TGTGCCAGCAGCTCTCTTAGGAGGAATAACAATGAGCAGTTCTTC

j_call: TRBJ2-3
clone_size: once
d_call: .
v_call: TRBV24-1
cdr3_aa: CATGTAPSRSTDTQYF
cdr3_nt: TGTGCCACCGGCACAGCTCCATCTAGAAGTACAGATACGCAGTATTTT

j_call: TRBJ2-3
clone_size: few
d_call: TRBD2
v_call: TRBV7-2
cdr3_aa: CASTAGDLAGTDTQYF
cdr3_nt: TGTGCCAGCACAGCGGGAGATTTAGCGGGGACAGATACGCAGTATTTT

j_call: TRBJ2-1
clone_size: .
d_call: TRBD2
v_call: TRBV29-1
cdr3_aa: CSVGGLTNISGPYNEQFF
cdr3_nt: TGCAGCGTTGGGGGGTTAACTAATATTAGCGGGCCGTACAATGAGCAGTTCTTC

j_call: TRBJ1-1
clone_size: many
d_call: .
v_call: TRBV11-3
cdr3_aa: CASSLPGNTEAFF
cdr3_nt: TGTGCCAGCAGCTTACCAGGGAACACTGAAGCTTTCTTT

j_call: TRBJ2-3
clone_size: few
d_call: .
v_call: TRBV20-1
cdr3_aa: CSASSPAVTDTQYF
cdr3_nt: TGCAGTGCTAGCTCTCCAGCGGTCACAGATACGCAGTATTTT

j_call: TRBJ1-1
clone_size: few
d_call: .
v_call: TRBV7-2
cdr3_aa: CASNQASQGRNTEAFF
cdr3_nt: TGTGCCAGCAATCAAGCCTCTCAGGGGCGGAATACTGAAGCTTTCTTT

j_call: TRBJ2-1
clone_size: .
d_call: TRBD1
v_call: TRBV5-1
cdr3_aa: CASSLGSQGAGDEQFF
cdr3_nt: TGCGCCAGCAGCTTGGGATCTCAGGGGGCGGGCGATGAGCAGTTCTTC

j_call: TRBJ1-2
clone_size: .
d_call: TRBD1
v_call: TRBV25-1
cdr3_aa: CASSPTGTDADYGYTF
cdr3_nt: TGTGCCAGCAGCCCGACTGGGACAGACGCTGACTATGGCTACACCTTC

j_call: TRBJ2-5
clone_size: .
d_call: .
v_call: TRBV29-1
cdr3_aa: CSVEPPYQETQYF
cdr3_nt: TGCAGCGTTGAACCGCCCTACCAAGAGACCCAGTACTTC

j_call: TRBJ2-1
clone_size: few
d_call: TRBD1
v_call: TRBV10-3
cdr3_aa: CAISADRGYNEQFF
cdr3_nt: TGTGCCATCAGTGCGGACAGGGGTTACAATGAGCAGTTCTTC

j_call: TRBJ2-6
clone_size: .
d_call: .
v_call: TRBV7-3
cdr3_aa: CASSFGDSPLPGANVLTF
cdr3_nt: TGTGCCAGCAGCTTCGGGGATAGCCCCCTCCCTGGGGCCAACGTCCTGACTTTC

j_call: TRBJ2-1
clone_size: few
d_call: TRBD2
v_call: TRBV12-3/TRBV12-4
cdr3_aa: CASSSSGTSVKNEQFF
cdr3_nt: TGTGCCAGCAGTTCCTCTGGGACTAGCGTGAAGAATGAGCAGTTCTTC